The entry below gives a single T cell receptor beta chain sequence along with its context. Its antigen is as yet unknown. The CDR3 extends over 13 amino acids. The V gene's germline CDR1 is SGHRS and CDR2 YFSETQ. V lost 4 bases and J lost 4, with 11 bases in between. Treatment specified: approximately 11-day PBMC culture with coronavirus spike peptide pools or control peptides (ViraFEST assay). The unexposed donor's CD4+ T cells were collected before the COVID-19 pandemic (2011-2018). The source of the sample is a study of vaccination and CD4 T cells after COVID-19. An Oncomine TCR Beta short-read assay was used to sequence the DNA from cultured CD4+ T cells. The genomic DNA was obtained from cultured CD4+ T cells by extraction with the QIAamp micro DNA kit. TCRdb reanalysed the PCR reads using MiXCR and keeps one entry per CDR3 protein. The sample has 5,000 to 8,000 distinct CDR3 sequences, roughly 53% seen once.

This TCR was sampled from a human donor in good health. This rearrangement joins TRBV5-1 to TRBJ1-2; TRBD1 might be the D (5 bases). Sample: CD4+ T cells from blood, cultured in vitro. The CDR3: CASSLDSSYGYTF. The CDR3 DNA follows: TGCGCCAGCAGCCTCGACAGTTCCTATGGCTACACCTTC.